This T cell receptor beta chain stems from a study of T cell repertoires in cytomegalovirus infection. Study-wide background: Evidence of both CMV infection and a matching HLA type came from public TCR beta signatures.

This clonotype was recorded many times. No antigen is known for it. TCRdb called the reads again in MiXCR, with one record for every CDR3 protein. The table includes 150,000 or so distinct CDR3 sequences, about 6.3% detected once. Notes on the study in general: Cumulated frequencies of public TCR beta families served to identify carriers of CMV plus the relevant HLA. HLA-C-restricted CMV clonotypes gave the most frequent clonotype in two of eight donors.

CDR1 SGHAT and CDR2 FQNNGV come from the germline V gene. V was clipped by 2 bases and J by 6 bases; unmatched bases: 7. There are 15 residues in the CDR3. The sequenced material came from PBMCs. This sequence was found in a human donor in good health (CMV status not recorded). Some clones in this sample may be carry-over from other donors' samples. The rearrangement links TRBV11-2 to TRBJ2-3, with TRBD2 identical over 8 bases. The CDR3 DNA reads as TGTGCCAGCAGCTTAAAGGGCGGGGGGATGGATACGCAGTATTTT. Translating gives CASSLKGGGMDTQYF.